This T cell receptor (beta chain) was sequenced for a study of blood T cell repertoires in COVID-19. About the research overall: From T cells, B-cell-depleted T cells, or PBMCs came the material, which was cDNA or gDNA.

This clone was recorded a few times. Per germline, CDR1 MNHEY and CDR2 SMNVEV (reference sequence). The CDR3 loop spans 15 amino acids. Trimming removed 6 bases from V and 2 bases from J; junction bases left unmatched: 10. Original handling: For nucleated cells, counts were estimated from reference gene primer amplification. Measured with immunoSEQ multiplex PCR; TCRdb has only the in-frame clones, and not every one. V, J and clone size are those of that table, while D and trimming were read from the DNA. The sample yields more than 200,000 clones, 70% to 90% seen once. Material for sequencing was peripheral blood. The receptor was derived from a woman aged 55 to 70 with COVID-19, enrolled during active disease. J is TRBJ2-7 and V is TRBV27; 7 bases map to TRBD2. CDR3 protein: CASSIAGGGTYEQYF. The CDR3 nucleotides are TGTGCCAGCAGCATAGCTGGGGGGGGTACCTACGAGCAGTACTTC.